The rows below give T cell receptor beta chains drawn from one sample of a study of spatial heterogeneity in lung cancer. TCRdb fed the 5' RACE reads into MiXCR, producing one record per CDR3 protein. The sample has 12,000 to 15,000 distinct CDR3 sequences; approximately 8.5% are singletons. The specimen comprised PBMCs, sampled at surgery. The origin of the receptors is a female donor with early-stage non-small cell lung cancer. CDR3s include the opening cysteine and the closing phenylalanine or tryptophan. The order of the fields is CDR3 DNA, CDR3 protein, D gene, clone size, J gene, CDR3 length, V gene. D genes are given only for firm matches. Only some rows state a clone size, as once, few, many or a class for expanded clones.

DNA: TGCGCCAGCAGCCCCCTGGGCACCGACAATGAGCAGTTCTTC
CDR3: CASSPLGTDNEQFF
D: NA
size: many
J: TRBJ2-1
length: 14
V: TRBV5-1

DNA: TGTGCCAGCAGGCCTCCGGGACAGGTCTATAATTCACCCCTCCACTTT
CDR3: CASRPPGQVYNSPLHF
D: TRBD1
size: many
J: TRBJ1-6
length: 16
V: TRBV7-2

DNA: TGTGCCAGCAGTTCCTGGGGCACTGAAGCTTTCTTT
CDR3: CASSSWGTEAFF
D: NA
size: NA
J: TRBJ1-1
length: 12
V: TRBV28

DNA: TGTGCCAGCAGCTCCGGACTAGCGGAAGCCTACAATGAGCAGTTCTTC
CDR3: CASSSGLAEAYNEQFF
D: TRBD2
size: many
J: TRBJ2-1
length: 16
V: TRBV11-2

DNA: TGTGCCAGCAGTTTATTAGGTGGGAGCTTCACAGATACGCAGTATTTT
CDR3: CASSLLGGSFTDTQYF
D: NA
size: few
J: TRBJ2-3
length: 16
V: TRBV27

DNA: TGCAGCGTTGGGCTTAGCCCCCACGAGCAGTACTTC
CDR3: CSVGLSPHEQYF
D: NA
size: few
J: TRBJ2-7
length: 12
V: TRBV29-1

DNA: TGTGCCAGCAGCCGTCGACAGGGGGCAAATGAGCAGTACTTC
CDR3: CASSRRQGANEQYF
D: TRBD1
size: few
J: TRBJ2-7
length: 14
V: TRBV6-6

DNA: TGTGCCAGCAGTTACTCGGTCCCGCGAGGTTTTCCCTACGAGCAGTACTTC
CDR3: CASSYSVPRGFPYEQYF
D: NA
size: many
J: TRBJ2-7
length: 17
V: TRBV6-5

DNA: TGCGCCTGCAGCTTGGGCGGGTTGCAAGAGACCCAGTACTTC
CDR3: CACSLGGLQETQYF
D: NA
size: few
J: TRBJ2-5
length: 14
V: TRBV5-1

DNA: TGTGCCAGCAGTCCGGAAGGAGGGGGGCGAAATAGGAACATTCAGTACTTC
CDR3: CASSPEGGGRNRNIQYF
D: NA
size: few
J: TRBJ2-4
length: 17
V: TRBV28

DNA: TGTGCCAGCAGCGTGTCGGCACATCTCCTCACAGATACGCAGTATTTT
CDR3: CASSVSAHLLTDTQYF
D: NA
size: many
J: TRBJ2-3
length: 16
V: TRBV7-9

DNA: TGCAGTGCTAGAGAACAGGGTAGAGAGCAGTACTTC
CDR3: CSAREQGREQYF
D: NA
size: many
J: TRBJ2-7
length: 12
V: TRBV20-1

DNA: TGTGCCAGCAGTCAATCCCCGACAGGGATAGGAGGAAAACTGTTTTTT
CDR3: CASSQSPTGIGGKLFF
D: TRBD1
size: many
J: TRBJ1-4
length: 16
V: TRBV6-5

DNA: TGCAGTGCTTCCCTGGCGGGCAGCTCTGGAAACACCATATATTTT
CDR3: CSASLAGSSGNTIYF
D: NA
size: NA
J: TRBJ1-3
length: 15
V: TRBV20-1

DNA: TGTGCCAGCTCAACGCGGACGGCTCTTCAGCCCCAGCATTTT
CDR3: CASSTRTALQPQHF
D: NA
size: many
J: TRBJ1-5
length: 14
V: TRBV18

DNA: TGTGCCAGCAGTGAATATGCGGACAGGTCCTACGAGCAGTACTTC
CDR3: CASSEYADRSYEQYF
D: TRBD1
size: many
J: TRBJ2-7
length: 15
V: TRBV25-1

DNA: TGTGCCAGCAGCTTACGGGGCAGCCCCACGGGCAATGAGCAGTTCTTC
CDR3: CASSLRGSPTGNEQFF
D: NA
size: many
J: TRBJ2-1
length: 16
V: TRBV7-8

DNA: TGTGCCAGCACCTCTGGGTTTATGAACACTGAAGCTTTCTTT
CDR3: CASTSGFMNTEAFF
D: NA
size: many
J: TRBJ1-1
length: 14
V: TRBV11-2

DNA: TGTGCCATCAGTGCTAGCGGGGGGAACTGGAATGAGCAGTTCTTC
CDR3: CAISASGGNWNEQFF
D: TRBD2
size: many
J: TRBJ2-1
length: 15
V: TRBV10-3

DNA: TGTGCCAGCAGCTTTGATAATAATCAGCCCCAGCATTTT
CDR3: CASSFDNNQPQHF
D: NA
size: many
J: TRBJ1-5
length: 13
V: TRBV7-2

DNA: TGCGCCAGCAGCCCCATCTTAGGGGACTCCTCTAGCACAGATACGCAGTATTTT
CDR3: CASSPILGDSSSTDTQYF
D: NA
size: many
J: TRBJ2-3
length: 18
V: TRBV5-1

DNA: TGCAGTGCTCCTCGGGGGCGCACAGATACGCAGTATTTT
CDR3: CSAPRGRTDTQYF
D: NA
size: many
J: TRBJ2-3
length: 13
V: TRBV20-1

DNA: TGTGCCAGCAGTGAAGTTTCCTTGGCGGGCAGGGAAATTAGCTATGGCTACACCTTC
CDR3: CASSEVSLAGREISYGYTF
D: NA
size: many
J: TRBJ1-2
length: 19
V: TRBV6-1

DNA: TGTGCCAGCAGCCCCGGACCCCCATACAATGAGCAGTTCTTC
CDR3: CASSPGPPYNEQFF
D: NA
size: many
J: TRBJ2-1
length: 14
V: TRBV7-2

DNA: TGTGCCAGCAGTTTAATGGGTTCAAGTGTCTATGGCTACACCTTC
CDR3: CASSLMGSSVYGYTF
D: NA
size: NA
J: TRBJ1-2
length: 15
V: TRBV27

DNA: TGTGCCAGCAGCTTAGACCAGGTCCGTGGCTACACCTTC
CDR3: CASSLDQVRGYTF
D: NA
size: few
J: TRBJ1-2
length: 13
V: TRBV7-2

DNA: TGTGCCAGCAGCCGAGACTCTCCATATGGCTACACCTTC
CDR3: CASSRDSPYGYTF
D: NA
size: many
J: TRBJ1-2
length: 13
V: TRBV6-2/TRBV6-3

DNA: TGTGCCAGCAGCCCGGACAGGGCGGGCGGCACTGAAGCTTTCTTT
CDR3: CASSPDRAGGTEAFF
D: TRBD1
size: few
J: TRBJ1-1
length: 15
V: TRBV9

DNA: TGTGCCAGCAGCTTAGGGGCTAGGAACACTGAAGCTTTCTTT
CDR3: CASSLGARNTEAFF
D: NA
size: many
J: TRBJ1-1
length: 14
V: TRBV7-2

DNA: TGCGCCAGCAGCCAAGATCCCGGGACAGTGAATGGCTACACCTTC
CDR3: CASSQDPGTVNGYTF
D: TRBD1
size: many
J: TRBJ1-2
length: 15
V: TRBV4-1

DNA: TGTGCCAGCAGCTTAGGGACTAGTTCGTCGGCCCAGTACTTC
CDR3: CASSLGTSSSAQYF
D: TRBD2
size: NA
J: TRBJ2-5
length: 14
V: TRBV7-2

DNA: TGTGCCAGCAGGAAGACAGGGGCCGGAAAGAACACTGAAGCTTTCTTT
CDR3: CASRKTGAGKNTEAFF
D: TRBD1
size: NA
J: TRBJ1-1
length: 16
V: TRBV6-2/TRBV6-3